The sequence of this T cell receptor (beta chain) was determined in a study of blood T cell repertoires in COVID-19. Germline CDR1 reads SGHVS; CDR2 reads FQNEAQ. J was trimmed by 3 bases and V by 4 bases; bases with no gene match: 11. The CDR3 sequence is 17 residues long. This clone occurred once. Data came from immunoSEQ multiplex PCR; TCRdb stores just in-frame clones and leaves some out. The table has roughly 250,000 clones, over 75% seen once. The V and J genes are TRBV7-8 and TRBJ2-3, with TRBD1 matching 9 bases. Sequences were obtained from PBMCs or T cells enriched from blood (not recorded which). The clonotype comes from a woman aged 18 to 35 who had recovered from COVID-19. The CDR3 here is CASSWRDREVVTDTQYF. In DNA, the CDR3 is TGTGCCAGCAGCTGGAGGGACAGGGAAGTAGTGACAGATACGCAGTATTTT. The variable domain in full, with the rest retrieved from reference TRBV7-8 and TRBJ2-3, is GAGVSQSPRYKVAKRGQDVALRCDPISGHVSLFWYQQALGQGPEFLTYFQNEAQLDKSGLPSDRFFAERPEGSVSTLKIQRTQQEDSAVYLCASSWRDREVVTDTQYFGPGTRLTVL.